This T cell receptor beta chain was documented in a study of blood T cells in healthy people across ages. Study-wide results and limits: With naive T cell percentage, TCR beta diversity showed a strong correlation. Roughly linear age-related decline in beta diversity appeared, significant by age around 40.

This clonotype was observed a handful of times. Its antigen is not identified. Through a sample-barcoded 5' primer and a J-beta primer mix, a second PCR was run for roughly 6 to 11 cycles. Via MiXCR, TCRdb re-called the 5' RACE reads, giving one row per CDR3 protein. The top ten hold 7.7% of the sample, which has about 1.7 million distinct CDR3 sequences, about 28% seen once. CDR3 size: 13 residues. The V gene's germline CDR1 is SNHLY and CDR2 FYNNEI. Unmatched junction bases numbered 5, after V lost 4 bases and J lost 5 bases. The sample consisted of blood. This chain uses TRBV2 with TRBJ2-7; 7 bases are shared with TRBD2. The clonotype originates from a woman in her twenties or thirties in good health. The CDR3 spells CASSGLAGHEQYF. CDR3 in DNA: TGTGCCAGCAGTGGACTAGCAGGGCACGAGCAGTACTTC.